This record concerns one TCR delta chain sequence. This clone has just a few counts. Its antigen remains undetermined. No much larger clonotype is one base removed from it; base qualities were not supplied. For staining, thymocytes received Zombie NIR viability dye along with antibodies against CD3 (UCHT1), TCRgammadelta (11F2), TCRVgamma9 (IMMU360) and TCRVdelta2 (IMMU389). From human fetal and pediatric thymuses, sorted Vgamma9Vdelta2 and nonVgamma9Vdelta2 gammadelta thymocytes were used to generate bulk TRD and TRG CDR3 repertoires separately. Children undergoing cardiac surgery in Belgium were the source of the pediatric thymus tissue. The ages of the pediatric thymus donors in the study ranged between about 1 and 12 years. As previously described, thymic cell suspensions were prepared from both fetal and post-natal thymuses. NonVgamma9Vdelta2 thymocytes were sorted as CD3+ gammadeltaTCR+ cells that did not have the Vgamma9+Vdelta2+ phenotype. Cell sorting was done on a FACS Aria III cell sorter (BD Biosciences).

TCRdb lists the instrument as Illumina MiSeq. In the authors' own workflow: To analyze publicity, the Vgamma9Vdelta2 and nonVgamma9Vdelta2 bulk CDR3 files from each subject were merged so that every subject had one combined repertoire. CDR3 publicity was given a score from 0 to 19 by checking each amino acid sequence across 9 single-cell datasets and 10 bulk repertoires with base R and dplyr. With CATT, TCRdb called clones again from the public reads; duplicate DNA rows were later joined. The V and J calls come from TCRdb's annotation, not from the publication. The sample records some 1,200 delta-chain clones, roughly 38% of which are singletons. The top ten clones comprise 7% of the sample. The CDR3 contains 15 residues, cysteine and phenylalanine counted. Just CDR3 DNA is preserved here, 45 bases in frame from base 1. The germline V gene sets CDR1 to TSWWSYY and CDR2 to QGS. V and J lose 0 bases and 0 bases, and a span of 8 bases separates them.

The entry originates in a study of fetal and pediatric gammadelta thymocytes (dated by TCRdb to between 2021 and 2024). Broadly, across the study: The bulk gammadelta thymocyte repertoires combined previously published and newly generated, unpublished data and were used to strengthen a single-cell study of gammadelta thymocyte development. Bulk TCR repertoire data were added to increase subject numbers and strengthen the CDR3 publicity analysis. Unpublished data were combined with previously published data (refs 27,28) to make up the bulk gammadelta thymocyte repertoires. In total, the bulk gammadelta thymocyte repertoire set covered 10 subjects, made up of 7 pediatric thymus donors and 3 fetal thymus donors.

Broad study findings and their caveats: Compared with post-natal repertoires, fetal gammadelta thymocyte repertoires were previously reported to be enriched for TRDV2, TRGV8 and TRGV9 usage, low N additions and public CDR3s.

Here the chain combines TRDV1 and TRDJ1; confidence is insufficient to name the D gene. Sequencing was done on a sample of non-Vgamma9Vdelta2 gamma-delta T cells from the thymus. Interpreted using the paper, the cell subset or site label stands for: CD3+gammadeltaTCR+ thymocytes not co-expressing Vgamma9 and Vdelta2. This sequence was found in a child who underwent cardiac surgery and was recorded as healthy. The DNA reads TGTGCTCTTGGGGAACTGGGAGTACACACCGATAAACTCATCTTT. Translation gives CALGELGVHTDKLIF.